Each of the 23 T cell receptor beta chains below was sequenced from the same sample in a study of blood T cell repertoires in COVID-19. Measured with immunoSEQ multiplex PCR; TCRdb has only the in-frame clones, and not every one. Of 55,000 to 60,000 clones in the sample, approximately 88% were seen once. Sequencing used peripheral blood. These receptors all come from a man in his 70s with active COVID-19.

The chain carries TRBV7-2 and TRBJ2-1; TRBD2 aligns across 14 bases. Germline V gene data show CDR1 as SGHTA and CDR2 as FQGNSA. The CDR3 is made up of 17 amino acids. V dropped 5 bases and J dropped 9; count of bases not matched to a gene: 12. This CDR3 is CASSPPGTSGRSGEQFF. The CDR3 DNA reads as TGTGCCAGCAGCCCCCCCGGGACTAGCGGGAGATCCGGTGAGCAGTTCTTC.

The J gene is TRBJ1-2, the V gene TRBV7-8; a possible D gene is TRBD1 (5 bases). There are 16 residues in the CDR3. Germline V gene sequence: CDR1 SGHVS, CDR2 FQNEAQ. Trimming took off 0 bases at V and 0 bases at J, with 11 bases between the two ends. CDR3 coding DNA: TGTGCCAGCAGCTTAGCTGCGGGGGACGCTAACTATGGCTACACCTTC. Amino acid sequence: CASSLAAGDANYGYTF.

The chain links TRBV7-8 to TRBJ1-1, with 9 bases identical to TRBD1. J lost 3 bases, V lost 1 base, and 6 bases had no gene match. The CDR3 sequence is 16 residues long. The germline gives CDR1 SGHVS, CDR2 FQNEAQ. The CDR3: CASSLEHRGLDTEAFF. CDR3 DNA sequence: TGTGCCAGCAGCTTAGAGCACAGGGGGCTGGACACTGAAGCTTTCTTT.

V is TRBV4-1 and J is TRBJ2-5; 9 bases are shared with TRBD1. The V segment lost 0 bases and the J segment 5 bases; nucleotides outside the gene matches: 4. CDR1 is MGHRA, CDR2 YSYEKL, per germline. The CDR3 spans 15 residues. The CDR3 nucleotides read TGCGCCAGCAGCCAAGATTCAGGACAGGGGGAGACCCAGTACTTC. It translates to CASSQDSGQGETQYF.

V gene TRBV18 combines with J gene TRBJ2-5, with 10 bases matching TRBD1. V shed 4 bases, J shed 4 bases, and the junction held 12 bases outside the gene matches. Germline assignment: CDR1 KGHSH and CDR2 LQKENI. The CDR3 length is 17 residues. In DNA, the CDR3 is TGTGCCAGCTCACTGATCCCCGGGACAGGGGCAGGAGAGACCCAGTACTTC. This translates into CASSLIPGTGAGETQYF.

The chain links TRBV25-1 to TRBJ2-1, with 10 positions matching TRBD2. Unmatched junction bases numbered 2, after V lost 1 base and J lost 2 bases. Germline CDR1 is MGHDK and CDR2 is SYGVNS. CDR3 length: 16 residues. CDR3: CASSESSGRAYNEQFF. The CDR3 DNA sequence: TGTGCCAGCAGTGAATCCAGCGGGAGGGCCTACAATGAGCAGTTCTTC.

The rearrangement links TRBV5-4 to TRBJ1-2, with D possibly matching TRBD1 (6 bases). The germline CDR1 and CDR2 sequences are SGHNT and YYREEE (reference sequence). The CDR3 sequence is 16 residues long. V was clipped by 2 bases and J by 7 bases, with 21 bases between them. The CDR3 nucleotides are TGTGCCAGCAGCTTCGACGCCACCACGGGGGGCGGTGGCTACACCTTC. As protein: CASSFDATTGGGGYTF.

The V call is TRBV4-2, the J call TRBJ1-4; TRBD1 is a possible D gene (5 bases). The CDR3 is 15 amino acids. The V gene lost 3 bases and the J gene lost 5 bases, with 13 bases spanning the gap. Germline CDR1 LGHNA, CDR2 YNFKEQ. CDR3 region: CASSHRGQFNEKLFF. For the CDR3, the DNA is TGTGCCAGCAGCCACCGCGGACAATTCAATGAAAAACTGTTTTTT.

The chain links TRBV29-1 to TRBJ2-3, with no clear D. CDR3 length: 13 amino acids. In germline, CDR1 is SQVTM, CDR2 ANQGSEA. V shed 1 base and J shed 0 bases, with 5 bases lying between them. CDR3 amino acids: CSVEVQSTDTQYF. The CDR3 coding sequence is TGCAGCGTTGAAGTCCAGAGCACAGATACGCAGTATTTT.

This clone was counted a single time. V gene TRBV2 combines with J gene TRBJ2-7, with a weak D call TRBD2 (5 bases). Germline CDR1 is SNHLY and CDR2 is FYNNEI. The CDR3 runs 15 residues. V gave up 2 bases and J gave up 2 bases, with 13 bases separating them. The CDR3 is CASSERRAATYEQYF. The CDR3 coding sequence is TGTGCCAGCAGTGAAAGGCGGGCTGCCACCTACGAGCAGTACTTC.

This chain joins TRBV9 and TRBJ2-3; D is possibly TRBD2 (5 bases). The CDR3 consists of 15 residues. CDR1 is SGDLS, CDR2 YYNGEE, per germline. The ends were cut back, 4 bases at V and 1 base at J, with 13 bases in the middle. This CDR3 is CASSPVGSGTDTQYF. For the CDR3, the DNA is TGTGCCAGCAGCCCAGTGGGTAGCGGCACAGATACGCAGTATTTT.

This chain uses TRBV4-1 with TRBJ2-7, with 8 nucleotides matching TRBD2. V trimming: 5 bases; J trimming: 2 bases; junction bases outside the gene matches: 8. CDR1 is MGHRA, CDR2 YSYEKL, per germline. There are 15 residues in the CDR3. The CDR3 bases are TGCGCCAGCAGCTTTAGCGGGACGGGGACCTACGAGCAGTACTTC. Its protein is CASSFSGTGTYEQYF.

CDR3 nucleotide sequence: TGTGCCAGCTCACCGGTACAGACGCAAGACACTGAAGCTTTCTTT. Translated: CASSPVQTQDTEAFF. This chain joins TRBV18 and TRBJ1-1; D gene unclear. Deletions cut 3 bases from V and 3 bases from J, with 14 bases between. CDR3 length: 15 amino acids. The V gene's germline CDR1 is KGHSH and CDR2 LQKENI.

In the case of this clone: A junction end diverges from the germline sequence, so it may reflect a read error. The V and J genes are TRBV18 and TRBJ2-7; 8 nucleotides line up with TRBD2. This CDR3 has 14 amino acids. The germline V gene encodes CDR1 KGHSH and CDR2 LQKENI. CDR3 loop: CASSLGIAGNPYFF. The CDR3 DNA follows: TGTGCCAGCTCACTAGGGATAGCGGGGAACCCTTATTTCTTC. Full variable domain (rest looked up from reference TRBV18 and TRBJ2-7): NAGVMQNPRHLVRRRGQEARLRCSPMKGHSHVYWYRQLPEEGLKFMVYLQKENIIDESGMPKERFSAEFPKEGPSILRIQQVVRGDSAAYFCASSLGIAGNPYFFGPGTRLTVT.

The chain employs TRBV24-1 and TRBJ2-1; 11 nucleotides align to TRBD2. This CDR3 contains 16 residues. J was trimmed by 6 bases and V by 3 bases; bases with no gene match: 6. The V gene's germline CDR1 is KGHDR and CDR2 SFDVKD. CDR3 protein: CATSDVLAGVGNEQFF. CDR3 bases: TGTGCCACCAGTGATGTACTAGCGGGAGTTGGCAATGAGCAGTTCTTC.

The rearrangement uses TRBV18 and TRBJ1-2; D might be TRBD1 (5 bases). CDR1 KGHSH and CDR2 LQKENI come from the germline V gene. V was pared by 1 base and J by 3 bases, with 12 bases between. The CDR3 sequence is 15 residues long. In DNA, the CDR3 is TGTGCCAGCTCACCACTTTCAGGGAATGACTATGGCTACACCTTC. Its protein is CASSPLSGNDYGYTF.

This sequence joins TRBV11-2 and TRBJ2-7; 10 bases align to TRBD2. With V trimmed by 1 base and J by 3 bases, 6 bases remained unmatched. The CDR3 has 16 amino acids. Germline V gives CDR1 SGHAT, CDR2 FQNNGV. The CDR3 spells CASSLGLAGEGYEQYF. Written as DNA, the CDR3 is TGTGCCAGCAGCTTAGGGCTAGCGGGAGAGGGCTACGAGCAGTACTTC.

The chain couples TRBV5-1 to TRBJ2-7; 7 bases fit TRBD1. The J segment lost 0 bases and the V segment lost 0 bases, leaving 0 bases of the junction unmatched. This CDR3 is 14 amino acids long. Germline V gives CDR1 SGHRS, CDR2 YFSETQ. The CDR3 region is CASSLGQGSYEQYF. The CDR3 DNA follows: TGCGCCAGCAGCTTGGGACAGGGCTCCTACGAGCAGTACTTC.

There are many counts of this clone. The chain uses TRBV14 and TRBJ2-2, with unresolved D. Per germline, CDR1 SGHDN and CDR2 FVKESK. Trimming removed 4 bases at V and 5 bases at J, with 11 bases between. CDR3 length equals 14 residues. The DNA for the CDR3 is TGTGCCAGCAGCCGCGCCGGCAGGACCGGGGAGCTGTTTTTT. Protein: CASSRAGRTGELFF.

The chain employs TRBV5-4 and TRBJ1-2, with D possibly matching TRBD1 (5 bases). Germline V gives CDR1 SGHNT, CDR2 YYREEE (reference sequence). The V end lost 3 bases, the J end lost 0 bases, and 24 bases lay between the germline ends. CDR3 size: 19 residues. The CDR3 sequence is CASSSRQLLRPVTNYGYTF. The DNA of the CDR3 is TGTGCCAGCAGCTCACGACAGCTATTACGACCAGTCACTAACTATGGCTACACCTTC. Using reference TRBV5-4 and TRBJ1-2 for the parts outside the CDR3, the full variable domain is ETGVTQSPTHLIKTRGQQVTLRCSSQSGHNTVSWYQQALGQGPQFIFQYYREEENGRGNFPPRFSGLQFPNYSSELNVNALELDDSALYLCASSSRQLLRPVTNYGYTFGSGTRLTVV.

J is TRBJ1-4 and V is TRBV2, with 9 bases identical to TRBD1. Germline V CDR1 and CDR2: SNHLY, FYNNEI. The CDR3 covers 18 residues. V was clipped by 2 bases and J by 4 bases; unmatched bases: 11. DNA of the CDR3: TGTGCCAGCAGTGAACTTACAGGGGGCGCCGTTGGTAATGAAAAACTGTTTTTT. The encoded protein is CASSELTGGAVGNEKLFF.

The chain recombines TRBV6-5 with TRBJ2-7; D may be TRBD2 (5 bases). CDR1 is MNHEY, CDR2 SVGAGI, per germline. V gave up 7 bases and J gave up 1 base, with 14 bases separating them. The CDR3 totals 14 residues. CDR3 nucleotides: TGTGCCAGCACCGGCTACAGCGGTTCCTACGAGCAGTACTTC. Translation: CASTGYSGSYEQYF.

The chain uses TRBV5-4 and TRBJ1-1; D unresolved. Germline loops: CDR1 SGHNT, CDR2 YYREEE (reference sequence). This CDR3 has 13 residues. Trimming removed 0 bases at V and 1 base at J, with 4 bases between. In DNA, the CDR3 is TGTGCCAGCAGCTTGGAGCGGAACACTGAAGCTTTCTTT. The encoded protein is CASSLERNTEAFF.